The 19 T cell receptor beta chains presented below share a single source sample, sequenced in a study of T cells in Graves' hyperthyroidism and ophthalmopathy. Template material for amplifying TCR beta CDR3 regions consisted of RNA transcripts. During a first-round RT-PCR of the TCR CDR3, the HTBI primer set was used. Using its own MiXCR run on the multiplex PCR reads, TCRdb lists one record per CDR3 protein. The table records 550,000 to 700,000 distinct CDR3 sequences, about 15% of them present only once. The sample comprised blood. These receptors all come from a woman aged 40 to 50 with Graves' ophthalmopathy.

The table lists this clonotype with a few counts. The chain carries TRBV7-9 and TRBJ2-5, with 7 bases identical to TRBD1. Germline V gene sequence: CDR1 SEHNR, CDR2 FQNEAQ (reference sequence). This CDR3 region has 12 residues. After removal of 7 bases from V and 4 bases from J, the junction contained 3 bases not matched to a gene. The CDR3 loop reads CASTSGGETQYF. The CDR3 DNA is TGTGCCAGCACATCAGGGGGAGAGACCCAGTACTTC.

This clonotype was observed a handful of times. The chain joins TRBV6-5 to TRBJ2-4; 7 positions agree with TRBD1. Losses at the gene ends were 5 bases for V and 5 bases for J; bases not matched to a gene: 9. Looked up from germline, CDR1 is MNHEY and CDR2 is SVGAGI. The CDR3 has 15 amino acids. The CDR3 sequence is CASSESRTGQNIQYF. Written as DNA, the CDR3 is TGTGCCAGCAGTGAGTCGAGGACAGGCCAAAACATTCAGTACTTC.

There are many counts of this clonotype. The chain uses TRBV4-1 and TRBJ2-7; TRBD2 matches at 13 bases. Unmatched junction bases numbered 10, after V lost 4 bases and J lost 4 bases. The germline CDR1 and CDR2 sequences are MGHRA and YSYEKL. CDR3 size: 17 residues. CDR3 DNA: TGCGCCAGCAGCCCGTCAGGGGGGACTAGCGGGAAGTACGAGCAGTACTTC. This encodes CASSPSGGTSGKYEQYF.

This clonotype was found many times. This may come from a read error, since a much larger clone is one base off. V is TRBV12-3 or TRBV12-4 and J is TRBJ2-7; D gene ambiguous. Trimming took off 7 bases at V and 2 bases at J, with 6 bases between the two ends. This CDR3 has 11 residues. In DNA, the CDR3 is TGTGCCAGCACCCGGACCTACGAGCAGTACTTC. It codes for CASTRTYEQYF.

This clonotype has a handful of counts. The chain uses TRBV7-9 and TRBJ2-2; TRBD1 might be the D (6 bases). The germline gives CDR1 SEHNR, CDR2 FQNEAQ (reference sequence). V was pared by 7 bases and J by 1 base, with 13 bases between. This CDR3 contains 15 residues. CDR3 in amino acids: CASTPDRWNTGELFF. CDR3 in DNA: TGTGCCAGCACCCCCGACAGGTGGAACACCGGGGAGCTGTTTTTT.

This clonotype was seen at least ten times. The chain combines TRBV28 with TRBJ1-1; D is possibly TRBD1 (5 bases). Trimming shortened V by 6 bases and J by 4 bases, and 24 bases separated the two germline ends. The CDR3 runs 17 residues. The germline CDR1 and CDR2 sequences are MDHEN and SYDVKM. CDR3 sequence: CASSRFMVAGLGTEAFF. The DNA for the CDR3 is TGTGCCAGCAGCAGGTTCATGGTGGCAGGGTTAGGCACTGAAGCTTTCTTT.

Notes on this clonotype: Germline and junction disagree at one end, which may indicate a read error. This chain connects TRBV6-2 or TRBV6-3 to TRBJ1-2; D uncertain. Germline CDR1 and CDR2: MNHEY and SVGEGT. The CDR3 spans 14 residues. The CDR3 coding sequence is TGTGCCAGCAGTCACTCGGCAGGTTTCTATGGCTACACCTTC. Protein product: CASSHSAGFYGYTF.

This clonotype was found many times. This chain connects TRBV7-2 to TRBJ2-5, with no clear D. This CDR3 is 12 amino acids long. With 5 bases removed from V and 5 bases from J, the gap between germline ends came to 9 bases. The V gene's germline CDR1 is SGHTA and CDR2 FQGNSA. The CDR3 reads CASSKLRETQYF. The CDR3 region has the DNA TGTGCCAGCAGCAAGTTGAGGGAGACCCAGTACTTC.

There are many counts of this clonotype. The chain recombines TRBV20-1 with TRBJ2-3; no firm D call. In germline, CDR1 is DFQATT, CDR2 SNEGSKA (reference sequence). Trimming removed 1 base at V and 3 bases at J, with 14 bases between. This CDR3 spans 15 amino acids. The CDR3 is CSARAYLIRTDTQYF. Here the CDR3 DNA reads TGCAGTGCTAGAGCCTACCTGATTAGGACAGATACGCAGTATTTT.

The J gene is TRBJ1-5, the V gene TRBV6-2 or TRBV6-3; a weak D match, TRBD1 (5 bases). CDR3 length: 15 amino acids. Germline V gene data show CDR1 as MNHEY and CDR2 as SVGEGT. V was shortened by 5 bases and J by 5 bases, with 16 bases between the two germline ends. The CDR3 sequence: CASSRIRGGDQPQHF. The CDR3 region has the DNA TGTGCCAGCAGTCGCATCCGGGGCGGAGATCAGCCCCAGCATTTT.

In its sample, this clonotype was seen many times. The CDR3 spells CASSQDPANTEAFF. The CDR3 nucleotides are TGCGCCAGCAGCCAAGATCCAGCTAACACTGAAGCTTTCTTT. The gene calls are TRBV4-1 and TRBJ1-1; no definite D call. The ends were cut back, 0 bases at V and 2 bases at J, with 7 bases in the middle. This CDR3 is 14 amino acids long. Germline CDR1 reads MGHRA; CDR2 reads YSYEKL.

The chain links TRBV2 to TRBJ2-2; no clear D. Germline V gene lookup returns CDR1 SNHLY and CDR2 FYNNEI. This CDR3 has 16 residues. V was trimmed by 0 bases and J by 6 bases, leaving 14 bases between them. CDR3 bases: TGTGCCAGCAGTGAAGCCCTTTTGGTGGGATCCGGGGAGCTGTTTTTT. This codes for CASSEALLVGSGELFF. Together with reference TRBV2 and TRBJ2-2, the CDR3 gives the full variable domain: EPEVTQTPSHQVTQMGQEVILRCVPISNHLYFYWYRQILGQKVEFLVSFYNNEISEKSEIFDDQFSVERPDGSNFTLKIRSTKLEDSAMYFCASSEALLVGSGELFFGEGSRLTVL.

In its sample, this clonotype was seen many times. The genes are TRBV20-1 and TRBJ1-5; TRBD1 is a possible D gene (6 bases). Trimming cost V 6 bases and J 4 bases, with 13 bases left between them. Germline CDR1 DFQATT, CDR2 SNEGSKA (reference sequence). CDR3 size: 13 residues. As DNA, the CDR3 is TGCAGTGCCGTCCGGGACACTAATCAGCCCCAGCATTTT. Its translation: CSAVRDTNQPQHF.

The genes are TRBV29-1 and TRBJ1-2; D is ambiguous. V gave up 3 bases and J gave up 4 bases, with 9 bases separating them. The CDR3 is 12 amino acids. Germline CDR1 reads SQVTM; CDR2 reads ANQGSEA. This CDR3 reads CSVDGPSYGYTF. For the CDR3, the DNA is TGCAGCGTTGATGGACCGTCCTATGGCTACACCTTC.

This clonotype was found many times. The V call is TRBV11-2, the J call TRBJ2-5; TRBD2 agrees at 7 bases. V lost 1 base, J lost 1 base, and 3 bases stayed unmatched. This CDR3 is 15 amino acids long. The germline V gene has CDR1 SGHAT and CDR2 FQNNGV. This CDR3 reads CASSLGTRSQETQYF. CDR3 nucleotide sequence: TGTGCCAGCAGCTTAGGGACTAGGTCCCAAGAGACCCAGTACTTC.

This clonotype appeared once. The chain has TRBV29-1 and TRBJ1-6; D gene unclear. Trimming removed 5 bases at V and 5 bases at J, with 10 bases between. From germline, CDR1 is SQVTM and CDR2 ANQGSEA. This CDR3 region has 13 residues. The chain's CDR3 is CSVRWGDNSPLHF. The DNA of the CDR3 is TGCAGCGTTCGTTGGGGAGATAATTCACCCCTCCACTTT.

This clonotype was counted only a few times. The chain combines TRBV7-8 with TRBJ2-7, with D possibly matching TRBD1 (5 bases). There are 13 residues in the CDR3. The V end lost 1 base, the J end lost 7 bases, and 11 bases lay between the germline ends. Per germline, CDR1 SGHVS and CDR2 FQNEAQ. CDR3 bases: TGTGCCAGCAGCTTAGTGGGGCCGCGGGAGCAGTACTTC. Its protein product is CASSLVGPREQYF.

This clonotype was seen at least ten times. V is TRBV28 and J is TRBJ2-5, with TRBD2 matching 9 bases. V was clipped by 6 bases and J by 4 bases; unmatched bases: 12. CDR3 size: 16 residues. Germline V lookup: CDR1 MDHEN, CDR2 SYDVKM. The CDR3 coding sequence is TGTGCCAGCAGCCCCGGCGCGGGACTAGCTAGAGAGACCCAGTACTTC. It encodes CASSPGAGLARETQYF.

This clonotype has at least ten counts. This chain links TRBV7-2 with TRBJ2-5; the D gene is possibly TRBD1 (6 bases). The CDR3 is 14 amino acids. Germline V lookup: CDR1 SGHTA, CDR2 FQGNSA. V was pared by 6 bases and J by 0 bases, with 11 bases between. The CDR3: CASRGAENQETQYF. DNA of the CDR3: TGTGCCAGCAGGGGGGCGGAAAACCAAGAGACCCAGTACTTC.